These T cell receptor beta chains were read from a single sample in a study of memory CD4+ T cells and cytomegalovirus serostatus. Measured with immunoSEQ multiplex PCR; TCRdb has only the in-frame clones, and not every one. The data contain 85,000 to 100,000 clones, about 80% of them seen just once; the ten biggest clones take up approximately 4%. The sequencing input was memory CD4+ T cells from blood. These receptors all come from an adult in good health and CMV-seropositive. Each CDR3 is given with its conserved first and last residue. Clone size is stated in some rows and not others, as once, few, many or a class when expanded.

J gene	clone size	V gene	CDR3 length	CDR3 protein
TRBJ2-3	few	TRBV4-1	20	CASSQDNLAGGPWVTDTQYF
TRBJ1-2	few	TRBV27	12	CASRTGGMGYTF
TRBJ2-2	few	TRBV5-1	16	CASSLTHQGYTGELFF
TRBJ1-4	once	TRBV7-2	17	CASSLSYSTGVAEKLFF
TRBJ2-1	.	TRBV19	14	CASNDGSSWNEQFF
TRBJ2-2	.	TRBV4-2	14	CASSPIGNTGELFF
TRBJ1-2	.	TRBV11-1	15	CASSLDPTVNYGYTF
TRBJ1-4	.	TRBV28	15	CASSLQGFTNEKLFF
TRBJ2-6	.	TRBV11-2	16	CASSPMYSSGANVLTF
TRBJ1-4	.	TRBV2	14	CASSEDRVREKLFF
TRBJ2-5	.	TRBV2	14	CASRGQETQETQYF
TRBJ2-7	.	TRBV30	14	CAWSNRDGLYEQYF
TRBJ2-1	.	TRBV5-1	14	CASSLGLRANEQFF
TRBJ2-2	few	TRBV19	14	CASMKGAYTGELFF
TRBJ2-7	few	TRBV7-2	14	CASSAGGIPPEQYF
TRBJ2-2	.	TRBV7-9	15	CASSLSAGNTGELFF
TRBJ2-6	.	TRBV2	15	CASSESRAGANVLTF
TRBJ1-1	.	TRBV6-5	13	CASKQGQNTEAFF
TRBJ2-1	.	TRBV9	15	CASSVDRGLYNEQFF
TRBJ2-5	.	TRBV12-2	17	CASRSQFGERAQETQYF
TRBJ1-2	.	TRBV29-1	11	CSGGTNYGYTF
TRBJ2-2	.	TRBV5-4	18	CASSSVRGTGEITGELFF
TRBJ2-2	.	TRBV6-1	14	CASSELPNTGELFF
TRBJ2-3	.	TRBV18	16	CASSPPSGSPADTQYF
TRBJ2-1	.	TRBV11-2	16	CASSLVTSAGRNEQFF
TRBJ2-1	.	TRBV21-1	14	CASSMQRTYNEQFF
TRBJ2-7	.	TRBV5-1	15	CASSLDGDPGYEQYF
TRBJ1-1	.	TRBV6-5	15	CASSYSQGRGTEAFF
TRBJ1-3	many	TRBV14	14	CASSQGTVGNTIYF
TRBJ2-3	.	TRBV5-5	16	CASSLAATEYTDTQYF
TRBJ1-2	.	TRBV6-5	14	CASSSLGDSGGYTF
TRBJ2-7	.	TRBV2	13	CASRDLVSYEQYF
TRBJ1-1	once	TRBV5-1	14	CASSALNMDTEAFF
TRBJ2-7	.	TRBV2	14	CASRWTAFYYEQYF
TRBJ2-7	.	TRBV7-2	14	CASSRVASSYEQYF
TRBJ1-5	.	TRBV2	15	CASSDSRTSNQPQHF
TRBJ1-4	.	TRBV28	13	CASSLTPPEKLFF